The T cell receptor beta chain described here comes from a study of cytomegalovirus exposure and HLA in healthy donors. About the study: HLA-typed donors were the source of approximately 88 million unique TCRs, which an early data release held.

In the PCR, 60 Vbeta and 13 Jbeta primers were used. Produced via immunoSEQ multiplex PCR; TCRdb's table is partial and in-frame only. In the table there are about 90,000 clones, around two thirds of which are singletons. This CDR3 has 15 residues. V was clipped by 6 bases and J by 3 bases; unmatched bases: 5. The germline V gene has CDR1 MNHEY and CDR2 SVGAGI. Sequenced sample: PBMCs. This chain links TRBV6-5 with TRBJ1-4; the match to TRBD1 covers 9 bases. The TCR originated in a woman aged 25 to 39 in good health and CMV-seropositive. The CDR3 region is CASRKTGGPNEKLFF. CDR3 coding DNA: TGTGCCAGCAGAAAAACAGGGGGCCCTAATGAAAAACTGTTTTTT.